Each of the 19 T cell receptor beta chains below was sequenced from the same sample in a study of T-cell reconstitution after alpha-beta-depleted transplantation in children. Study conclusions and caveats: Once a year had passed after transplant, T-cell counts and diversity came mostly from newly produced T cells.

Unique molecular identifiers were used in preparing the TCRbeta library. One entry per CDR3 protein, called by TCRdb with MiXCR from the PCR reads. Among 330,000 or so distinct CDR3 sequences, over 7.5% were seen once, and the ten largest hold about 8.2%. The antigens for these receptors are not known. This material consisted of peripheral blood, taken 360 days after TCRalphabeta/CD19-depleted stem cell transplant. These receptors all stem from a female patient aged 2-10 years who had a stem cell transplant for Fanconi anemia, so the T cells may come from the graft donor.

This clonotype turned up a few times. The chain is built from TRBV7-9 and TRBJ1-6; possibly TRBD1 for D (5 bases). The CDR3 is 16 amino acids. V shed 3 bases and J shed 3 bases, with 12 bases lying between them. In germline, CDR1 is SEHNR, CDR2 FQNEAQ (reference sequence). The CDR3 region is CASSFRRDGYNSPLHF. CDR3 DNA: TGTGCCAGCAGCTTTAGAAGGGACGGCTATAATTCACCCCTCCACTTT. Full variable domain (outside the CDR3, taken from reference TRBV7-9 and TRBJ1-6): DTGVSQNPRHKITKRGQNVTFRCDPISEHNRLYWYRQTLGQGPEFLTYFQNEAQLEKSRLLSDRFSAERPKGSFSTLEIQRTEQGDSAMYLCASSFRRDGYNSPLHFGNGTRLTVT.

This clonotype has a count of ten or more. The chain combines TRBV20-1 with TRBJ1-5; D remains unclear. This CDR3 is built from 12 residues. In germline, CDR1 is DFQATT, CDR2 SNEGSKA (reference sequence). CDR3 region: CSGRKRDQPQHF. CDR3 nucleotides: TGCAGCGGGAGAAAGAGAGATCAGCCCCAGCATTTT.

This clonotype has ten or more counts. The CDR3 here is CASSQDWGRDTEAFF. The CDR3 DNA reads as TGTGCCAGCAGCCAAGATTGGGGGCGCGACACTGAAGCTTTCTTT. This rearrangement joins TRBV4-2 to TRBJ1-1; D possibly corresponds to TRBD1 (6 bases). The CDR3 spans 15 residues. Germline V CDR1 and CDR2: LGHNA, YNFKEQ. V was pared by 0 bases and J by 3 bases, with 11 bases between.

This clonotype was recorded at least ten times. The chain joins TRBV10-3 to TRBJ2-5; D is perhaps TRBD2 (6 bases). Germline V gene data show CDR1 as ENHRY and CDR2 as SYGVKD. Between the trimmed V and J ends, which lost 2 bases and 2 bases, there was a span of 9 bases. CDR3 length: 14 amino acids. The CDR3 sequence: CAISEPGVQETQYF. In DNA form, the CDR3 reads TGTGCCATCAGTGAGCCGGGGGTACAAGAGACCCAGTACTTC.

This clonotype was observed at least ten times. The chain combines TRBV12-3 or TRBV12-4 with TRBJ2-1; D possibly uses TRBD1 or TRBD2 (5 bases each). V lost 2 bases and J 0 bases, leaving 8 bases between the germline ends. The CDR3 has 15 residues. CDR3 loop: CASSLPGLSYNEQFF. The CDR3 region has the DNA TGTGCCAGCAGTTTACCGGGGCTCTCCTACAATGAGCAGTTCTTC.

This clonotype has only one observation. The chain is built from TRBV19 and TRBJ1-5; the D is unclear. The CDR3 is 13 residues long. Germline-derived CDR1 and CDR2 are LNHDA and SQIVND (reference sequence). The V and J ends lost 2 bases and 2 bases respectively, with 4 bases between them. CDR3 residues: CASSIRGNQPQHF. DNA for the CDR3: TGTGCCAGTAGTATAAGGGGCAATCAGCCCCAGCATTTT.

The CDR3 is CASSQAGGFAEAFF. CDR3 coding DNA: TGTGCCAGCAGCCAAGCGGGGGGGTTCGCTGAAGCTTTCTTT. The chain combines TRBV3-1 with TRBJ1-1; possibly TRBD1 for D (5 bases). Germline V gives CDR1 LGHDT, CDR2 YNNKEL (reference sequence). With 1 base removed from V and 6 bases from J, the gap between germline ends came to 12 bases. The CDR3 covers 14 residues.

The V gene is TRBV4-1, the J gene TRBJ1-1, with 7 nucleotides matching TRBD1. The CDR3 is 16 residues long. V gave up 0 bases and J gave up 2 bases; unmatched junction bases: 6. Germline CDR1 and CDR2: MGHRA and YSYEKL. CDR3 sequence reads: CASSQEKGQQNTEAFF. CDR3 DNA sequence: TGCGCCAGCAGCCAAGAAAAGGGACAGCAAAACACTGAAGCTTTCTTT.

This clonotype was recorded at least ten times. The chain couples TRBV29-1 to TRBJ1-2, with D uncertain. With 2 bases removed from V and 0 bases from J, the gap between germline ends came to 7 bases. The V gene's germline CDR1 is SQVTM and CDR2 ANQGSEA. This CDR3 has 13 residues. The CDR3 DNA reads TGCAGCGTTGAAAACACGACTAACTATGGCTACACCTTC. Its protein is CSVENTTNYGYTF.

This clonotype was observed many times. The chain employs TRBV28 and TRBJ2-3; D is unclear. The V gene's germline CDR1 is MDHEN and CDR2 SYDVKM. V lost 6 bases, J lost 0 bases, and 7 bases lay in between. The CDR3 runs 13 residues. The CDR3 loop is CASSLTSTDTQYF. As DNA, the CDR3 is TGTGCCAGCAGCCTGACTAGCACAGATACGCAGTATTTT.

The table lists this clonotype with many counts. The V and J genes are TRBV7-2 and TRBJ2-4; weak D call: TRBD2 (7 bases). CDR1 and CDR2 from the germline V gene are SGHTA and FQGNSA. V was pared by 1 base and J by 1 base, with 11 bases between. The CDR3 is made up of 16 amino acids. DNA for the CDR3: TGTGCCAGCAGCTTAGTGGGGGGGCTGGCCAAAAACATTCAGTACTTC. It encodes CASSLVGGLAKNIQYF.

The sample holds a few counts of this clonotype. This chain joins TRBV14 and TRBJ2-1, with 8 bases identical to TRBD2. Germline assignment: CDR1 SGHDN and CDR2 FVKESK. This CDR3 comprises 16 residues. With V trimmed by 1 base and J by 10 bases, 12 bases remained unmatched. CDR3 in amino acids: CASSQAAGRAPREQFF. CDR3 bases: TGTGCCAGCAGCCAAGCTGCCGGGAGGGCCCCTCGGGAGCAGTTCTTC.

The chain uses TRBV6-1 and TRBJ1-1; D not resolved. This CDR3 is built from 14 residues. The germline V and J ends were trimmed by 6 bases and 2 bases, with 13 bases remaining between them. The germline CDR1 and CDR2 sequences are MNHNS and SASEGT. CDR3 sequence (DNA): TGTGCCAGCAGCCTAGGAAAGGCAAACACTGAAGCTTTCTTT. Residues: CASSLGKANTEAFF.

This clonotype was counted a few times. CDR3 nucleotide sequence: TGTGCCAGCAGCCAAGATCCTAGGAGCGGTACGCAGTATTTT. Protein: CASSQDPRSGTQYF. The chain uses TRBV3-1 and TRBJ2-3; a possible D gene is TRBD2 (5 bases). CDR3 size: 14 residues. Trimming removed 0 bases at V and 8 bases at J, with 12 bases between. From germline, CDR1 is LGHDT and CDR2 YNNKEL (reference sequence).

There are many counts of this clonotype. This chain joins TRBV21-1 and TRBJ2-5; the listed D gene, TRBD1, was not tested against the DNA. TRBV21-1 is marked as a pseudogene. The CDR3 length is 16 residues. The CDR3 DNA sequence: TGTGCCAGCAGCAATTCTTCGGGGGGAAGGCAAGAGACCCAGTACTTC. Protein: CASSNSSGGRQETQYF.

V is TRBV18 and J is TRBJ2-1; 8 bases agree with TRBD1. The CDR3 has 15 residues. Germline V gene data show CDR1 as KGHSH and CDR2 as LQKENI. V lost 6 bases to trimming and J lost 4 bases; unmatched junction nucleotides: 8. CDR3 in DNA: TGTGCCAGCTCCCGTCAGACAGGGGATTACAATGAGCAGTTCTTC. Translated, it gives CASSRQTGDYNEQFF.

This clonotype was picked up many times. This chain joins TRBV29-1 and TRBJ2-3; D might be TRBD2 (5 bases). Germline V gives CDR1 SQVTM, CDR2 ANQGSEA. The CDR3 sequence is 12 residues long. Trimming removed 4 bases from V and 4 bases from J, with 9 bases in between. This CDR3 reads CSVGGLADTQYF. In nucleotides, the CDR3 is TGCAGCGTTGGAGGACTTGCAGATACGCAGTATTTT.

This rearrangement joins TRBV3-1 to TRBJ2-1; 7 positions agree with TRBD2. Germline CDR1 reads LGHDT; CDR2 reads YNNKEL (reference sequence). The CDR3 runs 17 residues. J was trimmed by 7 bases and V by 11 bases; bases with no gene match: 23. Written as DNA, the CDR3 is TGTGCCTCCTGCCACTTGGGGGGGGGAGGGCCGGTGAATGAGCAGTTCTTC. Residues: CASCHLGGGGPVNEQFF.

This clonotype was seen repeatedly, ten times or more. This rearrangement joins TRBV7-6 to TRBJ2-3; D is possibly TRBD2 (8 bases). V was shortened by 5 bases and J by 0 bases, with 15 bases between the two germline ends. This CDR3 comprises 16 residues. Germline V gene sequence: CDR1 SGHVS, CDR2 FNYEAQ. In DNA form, the CDR3 reads TGTGCCAGCAGCCCCGGGAGGGGGCAAAGCACAGATACGCAGTATTTT. Protein: CASSPGRGQSTDTQYF.